Given below is one T cell receptor (beta chain) in context. This record belongs to a study of monozygotic twins with inflammatory bowel disease. Following a re-call of the 5' RACE reads, TCRdb has one entry per CDR3 protein and lacks DNA. This table lists 300,000 to 450,000 distinct CDR3 sequences. Sequenced material: blood. The sequence derives from a human donor with ulcerative colitis or Crohn's disease, or a healthy co-twin of an affected twin (not recorded which).

CDR3 residues: CSARDQGQETQYF. The rearrangement joins TRBV20-1 to TRBJ2-5. Germline values: CDR1 DFQATT, CDR2 SNEGSKA (reference sequence). The CDR3 covers 13 residues.